These T cell receptor beta chains were read from a single sample in a study of blood T cell repertoires in COVID-19. Using immunoSEQ multiplex PCR, the repertoire was profiled, and TCRdb retains in-frame clones only, with some absent. The profile covers more than 400,000 clones, with roughly 90% appearing a single time and around 0.7% taken by the ten largest. Source material: PBMCs or T cells enriched from blood (not recorded which). These receptors originate from a young woman who had recovered from COVID-19. Both conserved end residues are part of each CDR3. Fields, in order: J gene, V gene, CDR3 protein.

j_gene: TRBJ2-3
v_gene: TRBV7-2
CDR3aa: CASSLVQGTTDTQYF

j_gene: TRBJ2-7
v_gene: TRBV14
CDR3aa: CASSRSVAYEQYF

j_gene: TRBJ2-5
v_gene: TRBV6-5
CDR3aa: CASSYQGWETQYF

j_gene: TRBJ2-1
v_gene: TRBV28
CDR3aa: CASTPRGGGTAVQFF

j_gene: TRBJ2-3
v_gene: TRBV2
CDR3aa: CASSEGTTSTDTQYF

j_gene: TRBJ2-7
v_gene: TRBV14
CDR3aa: CASSLSSSGGLSYEQYF

j_gene: TRBJ2-5
v_gene: TRBV11-2
CDR3aa: CASSPRSPRQETQYF

j_gene: TRBJ1-1
v_gene: TRBV6-5
CDR3aa: CASSPREGETEAFF

j_gene: TRBJ1-1
v_gene: TRBV5-8
CDR3aa: CASSLFFAGGNTEAFF

j_gene: TRBJ2-1
v_gene: TRBV4-1
CDR3aa: CASSQSQREFSYNEQFF

j_gene: TRBJ2-7
v_gene: TRBV1
CDR3aa: CTSSQGTSGVFRQYF

j_gene: TRBJ1-5
v_gene: TRBV19
CDR3aa: CASSLTGDDQPQHF

j_gene: TRBJ2-2
v_gene: TRBV5-6
CDR3aa: CASRAIGVTDTGELFF

j_gene: TRBJ2-5
v_gene: TRBV5-1
CDR3aa: CASSRGGQETQYF

j_gene: TRBJ1-1
v_gene: TRBV6-5
CDR3aa: CASKQMNTEAFF

j_gene: TRBJ1-6
v_gene: TRBV5-1
CDR3aa: CASSLDSSSYNSPLHF

j_gene: TRBJ2-7
v_gene: TRBV5-1
CDR3aa: CASSLGARDYEQYF

j_gene: TRBJ2-2
v_gene: TRBV5-1
CDR3aa: CASSLAPGQGGELFF

j_gene: TRBJ1-2
v_gene: TRBV2
CDR3aa: CASSAGQVFSSPF

j_gene: TRBJ1-3
v_gene: TRBV15
CDR3aa: CATSRGKGPGNTIYF

j_gene: TRBJ1-1
v_gene: TRBV23-1
CDR3aa: CASSLGDSMFCSAEAFF

j_gene: TRBJ1-2
v_gene: TRBV19
CDR3aa: CASSMYTGTVDGYTF

j_gene: TRBJ1-5
v_gene: TRBV27
CDR3aa: CASSLSQGGNQPQHF

j_gene: TRBJ2-1
v_gene: TRBV13
CDR3aa: CASSLEFGLNEQFF

j_gene: TRBJ2-7
v_gene: TRBV7-9
CDR3aa: CASTTQGLGPYEQYF

j_gene: TRBJ1-5
v_gene: TRBV7-9
CDR3aa: CASSLGTGDNQPQHF

j_gene: TRBJ1-5
v_gene: TRBV28
CDR3aa: CASSLAGQLNQPQHF

j_gene: TRBJ1-1
v_gene: TRBV2
CDR3aa: CASSTQGFRNTEAFF

j_gene: TRBJ2-7
v_gene: TRBV5-8
CDR3aa: CASRGAIPFIGQYF

j_gene: TRBJ1-3
v_gene: TRBV28
CDR3aa: CASSPPTEGNTIYF

j_gene: TRBJ2-5
v_gene: TRBV10-3
CDR3aa: CATRGTAPQETQYF

j_gene: TRBJ2-4
v_gene: TRBV5-8
CDR3aa: CASSYGGAAKNIQYF

j_gene: TRBJ2-5
v_gene: TRBV7-2
CDR3aa: CASSQVGGQETQYF

j_gene: TRBJ1-2
v_gene: TRBV9
CDR3aa: CASSQEPVGGTYYGYTF

j_gene: TRBJ2-1
v_gene: TRBV4-1
CDR3aa: CASRQIAGGREQFF

j_gene: TRBJ2-1
v_gene: TRBV10-1
CDR3aa: CASRTGPGYEQFF

j_gene: TRBJ1-6
v_gene: TRBV6-5
CDR3aa: CASSYAGGNSPLHF

j_gene: TRBJ2-5
v_gene: TRBV7-5
CDR3aa: CARSLAGGVETQYF

j_gene: TRBJ1-4
v_gene: TRBV3-1/TRBV3-2
CDR3aa: CASRRKGAHATNEKLFF

j_gene: TRBJ1-6
v_gene: TRBV6-5
CDR3aa: CASTGSYNSPLHF

j_gene: TRBJ2-7
v_gene: TRBV7-8
CDR3aa: CASSLSLATYEQYF

j_gene: TRBJ2-3
v_gene: TRBV28
CDR3aa: CAIEPSGTDTQYF

j_gene: TRBJ2-2
v_gene: TRBV11-3
CDR3aa: CASSLIPLTGELFF

j_gene: TRBJ1-1
v_gene: TRBV12-3/TRBV12-4
CDR3aa: CASSFTGLEAFF

j_gene: TRBJ2-2
v_gene: TRBV3-1/TRBV3-2
CDR3aa: CASSAREPGELFF

j_gene: TRBJ1-2
v_gene: TRBV27
CDR3aa: CASSLTRGYGYTF

j_gene: TRBJ1-2
v_gene: TRBV4-1
CDR3aa: CASSPHGTGVTNYGYTF

j_gene: TRBJ1-5
v_gene: TRBV2
CDR3aa: CASRAGPNSNQPQHF

j_gene: TRBJ2-1
v_gene: TRBV5-6
CDR3aa: CASSLGAGIFGNEQFF

j_gene: TRBJ1-2
v_gene: TRBV5-1
CDR3aa: CASSLGPSTGLGYGYTF

j_gene: TRBJ2-7
v_gene: TRBV28
CDR3aa: CASSFYRGHTYEQYF

j_gene: TRBJ1-5
v_gene: TRBV10-3
CDR3aa: CAIKGVGQPQHF